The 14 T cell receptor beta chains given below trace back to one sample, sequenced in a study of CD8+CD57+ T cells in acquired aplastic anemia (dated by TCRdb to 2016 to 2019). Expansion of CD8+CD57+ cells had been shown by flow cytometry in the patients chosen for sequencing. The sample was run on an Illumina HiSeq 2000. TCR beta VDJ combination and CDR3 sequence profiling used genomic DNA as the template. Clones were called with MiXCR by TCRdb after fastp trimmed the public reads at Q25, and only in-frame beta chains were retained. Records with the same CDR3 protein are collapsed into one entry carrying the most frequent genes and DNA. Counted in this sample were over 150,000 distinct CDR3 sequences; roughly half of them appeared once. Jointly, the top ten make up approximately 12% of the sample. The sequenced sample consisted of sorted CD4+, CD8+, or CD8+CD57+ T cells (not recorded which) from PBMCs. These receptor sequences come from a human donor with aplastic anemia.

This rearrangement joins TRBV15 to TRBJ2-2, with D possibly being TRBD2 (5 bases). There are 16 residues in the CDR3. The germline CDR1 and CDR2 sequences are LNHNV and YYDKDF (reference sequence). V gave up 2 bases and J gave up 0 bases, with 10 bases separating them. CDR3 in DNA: TGTGCCACCAGCAGATTCGGGAAAACGAACACCGGGGAGCTGTTTTTT. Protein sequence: CATSRFGKTNTGELFF.

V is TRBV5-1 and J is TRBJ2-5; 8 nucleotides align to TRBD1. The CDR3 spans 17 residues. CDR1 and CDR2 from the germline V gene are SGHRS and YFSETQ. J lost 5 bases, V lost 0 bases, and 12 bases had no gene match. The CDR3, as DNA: TGCGCCAGCAGCTTGGGTTTCCGGACAGGGCTTTCCGAGACCCAGTACTTC. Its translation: CASSLGFRTGLSETQYF.

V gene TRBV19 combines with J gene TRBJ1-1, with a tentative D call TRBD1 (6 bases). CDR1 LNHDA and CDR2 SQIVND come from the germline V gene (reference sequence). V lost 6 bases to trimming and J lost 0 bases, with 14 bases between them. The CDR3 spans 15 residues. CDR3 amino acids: CASRIDRTLNTEAFF. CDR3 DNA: TGTGCCAGTAGGATTGACAGGACCCTGAACACTGAAGCTTTCTTT.

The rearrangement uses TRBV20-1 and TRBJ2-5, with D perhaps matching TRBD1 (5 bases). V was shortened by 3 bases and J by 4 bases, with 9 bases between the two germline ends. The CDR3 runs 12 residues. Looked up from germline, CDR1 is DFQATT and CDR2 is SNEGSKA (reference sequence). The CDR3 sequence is CSASQGLETQYF. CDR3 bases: TGCAGTGCTAGTCAGGGTTTAGAGACCCAGTACTTC.

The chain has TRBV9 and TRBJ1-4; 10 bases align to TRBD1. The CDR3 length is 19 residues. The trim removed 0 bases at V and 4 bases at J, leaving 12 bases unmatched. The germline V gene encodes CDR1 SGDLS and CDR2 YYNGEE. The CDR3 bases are TGTGCCAGCAGCGTAGGAGCCACGCCCGGGACAGGGGTTAATGAAAAACTGTTTTTT. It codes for CASSVGATPGTGVNEKLFF. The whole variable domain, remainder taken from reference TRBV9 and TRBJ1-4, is DSGVTQTPKHLITATGQRVTLRCSPRSGDLSVYWYQQSLDQGLQFLIQYYNGEERAKGNILERFSAQQFPDLHSELNLSSLELGDSALYFCASSVGATPGTGVNEKLFFGSGTQLSVL.

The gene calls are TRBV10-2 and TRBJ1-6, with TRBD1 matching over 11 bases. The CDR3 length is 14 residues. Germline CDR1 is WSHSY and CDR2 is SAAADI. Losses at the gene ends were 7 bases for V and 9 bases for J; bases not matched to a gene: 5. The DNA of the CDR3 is TGCGCCAGCAACCTGGGACAGGGGGGTTCACCCCTCCACTTT. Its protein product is CASNLGQGGSPLHF.

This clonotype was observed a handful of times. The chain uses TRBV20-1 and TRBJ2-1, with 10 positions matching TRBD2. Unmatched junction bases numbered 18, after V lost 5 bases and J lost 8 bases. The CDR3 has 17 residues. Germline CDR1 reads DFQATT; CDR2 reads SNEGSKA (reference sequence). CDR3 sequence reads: CSADPFDLAGVFHEQFF. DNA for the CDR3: TGCAGTGCTGACCCATTTGATCTAGCGGGAGTATTCCATGAGCAGTTCTTC.

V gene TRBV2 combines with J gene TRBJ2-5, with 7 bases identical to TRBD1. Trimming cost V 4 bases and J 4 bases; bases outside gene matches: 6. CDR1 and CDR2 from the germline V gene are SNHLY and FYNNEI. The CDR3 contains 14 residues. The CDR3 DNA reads TGTGCCAGCAGTGGCAACAGGGGTCGAGAGACCCAGTACTTC. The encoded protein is CASSGNRGRETQYF.

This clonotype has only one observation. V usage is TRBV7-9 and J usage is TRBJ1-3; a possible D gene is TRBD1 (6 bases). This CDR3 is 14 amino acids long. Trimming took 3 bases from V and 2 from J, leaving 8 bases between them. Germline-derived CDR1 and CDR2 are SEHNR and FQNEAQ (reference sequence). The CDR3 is CASSFRQAGNTIYF. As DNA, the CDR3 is TGTGCCAGCAGCTTCCGACAGGCTGGAAACACCATATATTTT.

CDR3 amino acids: CSTRRGHGTDTQYF. For the CDR3, the DNA is TGCAGCACTCGCAGGGGGCATGGCACAGATACGCAGTATTTT. The chain links TRBV29-1 to TRBJ2-3; 8 bases are shared with TRBD1. The CDR3 runs 14 residues. J gave up 1 base and V 8 bases, and 8 bases lay outside the gene matches. Germline V gene data show CDR1 as SQVTM and CDR2 as ANQGSEA.

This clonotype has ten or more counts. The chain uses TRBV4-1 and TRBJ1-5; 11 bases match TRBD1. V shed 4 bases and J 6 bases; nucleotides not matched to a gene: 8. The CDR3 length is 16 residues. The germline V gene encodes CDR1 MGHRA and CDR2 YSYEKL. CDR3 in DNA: TGCGCCAGCAGCCGGGAAGGACAGGGGGCGTCTCAGCCCCAGCATTTT. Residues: CASSREGQGASQPQHF.

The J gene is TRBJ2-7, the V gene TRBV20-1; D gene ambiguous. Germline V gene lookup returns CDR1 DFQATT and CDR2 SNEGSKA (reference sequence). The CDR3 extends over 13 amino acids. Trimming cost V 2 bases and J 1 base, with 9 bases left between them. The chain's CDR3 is CSARLGGSYEQYF. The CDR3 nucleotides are TGCAGTGCTAGACTTGGTGGGTCCTACGAGCAGTACTTC.

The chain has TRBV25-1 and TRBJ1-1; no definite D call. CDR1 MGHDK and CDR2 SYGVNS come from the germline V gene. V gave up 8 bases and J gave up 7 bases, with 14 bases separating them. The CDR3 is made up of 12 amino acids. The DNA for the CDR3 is TGTGCCAGCGTAGACATCCCGGATGAAGCTTTCTTT. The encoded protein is CASVDIPDEAFF.

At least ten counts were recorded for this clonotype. In nucleotides, the CDR3 is TGTGCCAGCAGTTTAACCCAGCAGCCCCAGCATTTT. Its translation: CASSLTQQPQHF. The rearrangement joins TRBV12-3 or TRBV12-4 to TRBJ1-5; unclear D gene. The CDR3 length is 12 residues. Trimming pared 2 bases from V and 7 bases from J, leaving 6 bases between.